Presented here are 29 T cell receptor beta chains from one specimen sequenced in a study of blood T cells in healthy people across ages. Through a sample-barcoded 5' primer and a J-beta primer mix, a second PCR was run for roughly 6 to 12 cycles. TCRdb passed the 5' RACE reads through MiXCR, listing each CDR3 protein once. The sample holds about 730,000 distinct CDR3 sequences, roughly 45% seen once. The sequenced material came from blood. Source of these receptors: a woman aged 55-70 years in good health.

This chain uses TRBV7-2 with TRBJ2-7; D remains ambiguous. Looked up from germline, CDR1 is SGHTA and CDR2 is FQGNSA. The CDR3 extends over 14 amino acids. Deletions cut 4 bases from V and 0 bases from J, with 10 bases between. Here the CDR3 reads CASSSVRSSYEQYF. In DNA, the CDR3 is TGTGCCAGCAGCTCAGTCAGGAGCTCCTACGAGCAGTACTTC.

V is TRBV2 and J is TRBJ2-5, with TRBD2 matching over 14 bases. The CDR3 is 17 residues long. In germline, CDR1 is SNHLY, CDR2 FYNNEI. V shed 1 base and J 1 base; nucleotides not matched to a gene: 2. DNA for the CDR3: TGTGCCAGCAGTGAAGGGACTAGCGGGGGGTTCCAAGAGACCCAGTACTTC. Its translation is CASSEGTSGGFQETQYF.

V usage is TRBV20-1 and J usage is TRBJ2-3; the D call may be TRBD1 or TRBD2 (5 bases each). Trimming cost V 5 bases and J 0 bases, with 18 bases left between them. The germline V gene encodes CDR1 DFQATT and CDR2 SNEGSKA (reference sequence). The CDR3 spans 16 residues. The CDR3 DNA sequence: TGCAGTGCTCAGAACCGGGACCGATATAGCACAGATACGCAGTATTTT. The encoded protein is CSAQNRDRYSTDTQYF.

This clonotype came up a few times. The chain uses TRBV10-3 and TRBJ2-7, with a possible D match to TRBD1 (5 bases). The CDR3 runs to 13 residues. V dropped 10 bases and J dropped 3 bases, with 16 bases sitting between them. Germline V gene sequence: CDR1 ENHRY, CDR2 SYGVKD. The CDR3 loop is CAKKGPQGYEQYF. The CDR3 region has the DNA TGTGCCAAAAAAGGCCCCCAGGGCTACGAGCAGTACTTC.

This rearrangement joins TRBV5-1 to TRBJ2-1; 8 nucleotides align to TRBD2. The length of the CDR3 is 16 residues. CDR1 is SGHRS and CDR2 is YFSETQ in the germline V gene. V lost 1 base and J lost 7; bases outside the gene matches: 10. CDR3 sequence: CASSLRPSGGFNEQFF. DNA of the CDR3: TGCGCCAGCAGCTTGAGGCCAAGCGGGGGTTTTAATGAGCAGTTCTTC.

The chain couples TRBV18 to TRBJ2-3; D unclear. The CDR3 runs to 15 residues. V was cut by 0 bases and J by 0 bases, with 7 bases left in between. Germline V CDR1 and CDR2: KGHSH, LQKENI. CDR3 DNA sequence: TGTGCCAGCTCACCACCAAGTTATAGCACAGATACGCAGTATTTT. Translating gives CASSPPSYSTDTQYF.

Details on this clonotype: A single base separates this from a much larger clone, so it may be a read error. The rearrangement links TRBV20-1 to TRBJ2-4; D is perhaps TRBD1 (7 bases). The J call could be wrong; TRBJ2-7 is a better fit for the DNA end. Germline loops: CDR1 DFQATT, CDR2 SNEGSKA (reference sequence). The CDR3 is 13 amino acids. CDR3 protein: CSARAGGGDEQYF. The CDR3, as DNA: TGCAGTGCTAGAGCAGGGGGAGGTGACGAGCAGTACTTC.

Written as DNA, the CDR3 is TGTGCCAGCAGTGAAGCGAGGGGATCCGGGCAAGAGACCCAGTACTTC. Translated, it gives CASSEARGSGQETQYF. The rearrangement uses TRBV2 and TRBJ2-5; D is possibly TRBD1 or TRBD2 (5 bases each). The germline V gene encodes CDR1 SNHLY and CDR2 FYNNEI. V was pared by 0 bases and J by 2 bases, with 13 bases between. The CDR3 extends over 16 amino acids.

The chain links TRBV7-9 to TRBJ2-1; maybe TRBD1 (7 bases). Trimming cost V 1 base and J 5 bases, with 9 bases left between them. CDR1 and CDR2 from the germline V gene are SEHNR and FQNEAQ (reference sequence). CDR3 length: 14 residues. DNA of the CDR3: TGTGCCAGCAGCTTAGGCGGGACAGACAATGAGCAGTTCTTC. Residues: CASSLGGTDNEQFF.

This clonotype showed up just a few times. This rearrangement joins TRBV29-1 to TRBJ2-2; no clear D. The CDR3 extends over 13 amino acids. With 2 bases removed from V and 2 bases from J, the gap between germline ends came to 6 bases. Germline V gene data show CDR1 as SQVTM and CDR2 as ANQGSEA. The CDR3 loop is CSVEPSNTGELFF. DNA for the CDR3: TGCAGCGTTGAACCCAGTAACACCGGGGAGCTGTTTTTT.

This clonotype occurred a few times. The CDR3 DNA is TGCAGCGTTGCAGAACAGGGGGGTGGTGGCTACACCTTC. It specifies CSVAEQGGGGYTF. This chain connects TRBV29-1 to TRBJ1-2, with 8 bases that match TRBD1. The V and J ends lost 4 bases and 7 bases, in that order; junction bases with no gene match: 8. This CDR3 is 13 amino acids long. Germline lookup yields CDR1 SQVTM and CDR2 ANQGSEA.

Notes on this clonotype: A much larger clone lies one base from this, so it may be a read error. The rearrangement links TRBV7-8 to TRBJ2-7; 10 nucleotides agree with TRBD2. The germline V gene has CDR1 SGHVS and CDR2 FQNEAQ. With 7 bases clipped from V and 3 bases from J, the junction kept 12 bases outside the gene matches. CDR3 length equals 16 residues. CDR3 in amino acids: CASIKGGTSDYYEQYF. In nucleotides, the CDR3 is TGTGCCAGCATCAAGGGGGGGACTAGCGATTACTACGAGCAGTACTTC. Combining the CDR3 with reference TRBV7-8 and TRBJ2-7 gives the whole variable domain GAGVSQSPRYKVAKRGQDVALRCDPISGHVSLFWYQQALGQGPEFLTYFQNEAQLDKSGLPSDRFFAERPEGSVSTLKIQRTQQEDSAVYLCASIKGGTSDYYEQYFGPGTRLTVT.

This clonotype was counted only a few times. V is TRBV5-1 and J is TRBJ2-7; 10 bases match TRBD2. J was trimmed by 2 bases and V by 7 bases; bases with no gene match: 9. The CDR3 has 15 amino acids. Germline V gene data show CDR1 as SGHRS and CDR2 as YFSETQ. CDR3 amino acids: CASAGSGRGTYEQYF. The CDR3 nucleotides are TGCGCCAGCGCTGGGAGCGGGAGGGGGACCTACGAGCAGTACTTC.

The chain uses TRBV15 and TRBJ1-2, with unresolved D. Germline V CDR1 and CDR2: LNHNV, YYDKDF (reference sequence). This CDR3 has 14 residues. Trimming took 0 bases from V and 7 from J, leaving 12 bases between them. The DNA of the CDR3 is TGTGCCACCAGCAGAGATTATCAGGCGTTTGGCTACACCTTC. It yields the protein CATSRDYQAFGYTF.

This clonotype was seen only a few times. This chain links TRBV5-1 with TRBJ2-1; D is possibly TRBD1 or TRBD2 (6 bases each). Germline V gene data show CDR1 as SGHRS and CDR2 as YFSETQ. Trimming took off 2 bases at V and 7 bases at J, with 22 bases between the two ends. CDR3 length: 17 residues. The chain's CDR3 is CASSFPRGALGVNEQFF. CDR3 nucleotide sequence: TGCGCCAGCAGCTTCCCGAGGGGGGCCCTGGGGGTAAATGAGCAGTTCTTC.

V usage is TRBV14 and J usage is TRBJ1-2; D is unclear. Looked up from germline, CDR1 is SGHDN and CDR2 is FVKESK. The V end was cut by 7 bases, the J end by 8 bases, with 17 bases between. This CDR3 contains 13 residues. The CDR3 coding sequence is TGTGCCAGCACCCCCGGACGGGTCCGGGGCTACACCTTC. It codes for CASTPGRVRGYTF. The variable domain in full, with the rest retrieved from reference TRBV14 and TRBJ1-2, is EAGVTQFPSHSVIEKGQTVTLRCDPISGHDNLYWYRRVMGKEIKFLLHFVKESKQDESGMPNNRFLAERTGGTYSTLKVQPAELEDSGVYFCASTPGRVRGYTFGSGTRLTVV.

In its sample, this clonotype was seen a few times. One junction end disagrees with the germline gene, perhaps due to a read error. The chain is built from TRBV20-1 and TRBJ2-7; D could derive from TRBD1 or TRBD2 (5 bases each). This CDR3 region has 14 residues. Germline lookup yields CDR1 DFQATT and CDR2 SNEGSKA (reference sequence). Written as DNA, the CDR3 is TGCAGTGCCAGAGACAGTTTCGGGAACTACGAGCAGTACTTC. Translating it yields CSARDSFGNYEQYF.

The chain recombines TRBV10-3 with TRBJ2-3; 8 nucleotides agree with TRBD2. Germline CDR1 ENHRY, CDR2 SYGVKD. Losses at the gene ends were 10 bases for V and 2 bases for J; bases not matched to a gene: 11. This CDR3 has 15 amino acids. CDR3 amino acids: CATTGTGGNTDTQYF. As DNA, the CDR3 is TGTGCCACCACCGGGACGGGAGGGAACACAGATACGCAGTATTTT.

This chain joins TRBV3-1 and TRBJ1-1; D gene ambiguous. Germline CDR1 is LGHDT and CDR2 is YNNKEL (reference sequence). The ends were cut back, 3 bases at V and 1 base at J, with 12 bases in the middle. There are 15 residues in the CDR3. As DNA, the CDR3 is TGTGCCAGCAGCCAGGAGGGATGGAAGAACACTGAAGCTTTCTTT. This encodes CASSQEGWKNTEAFF.

The chain carries TRBV6-2 or TRBV6-3 and TRBJ2-3, with 9 positions matching TRBD2. CDR3 length: 14 residues. The V and J ends lost 4 bases and 5 bases, in that order; junction bases with no gene match: 4. Germline assignment: CDR1 MNHEY and CDR2 SVGEGT. The CDR3: CASSLAGAEDTQYF. CDR3 bases: TGTGCCAGCAGTTTAGCGGGAGCGGAAGATACGCAGTATTTT.

The CDR3 coding sequence is TGTGCCAGCGGTTCTCATAGGGGGCCGGGGAACACTGAAGCTTTCTTT. Translated, it gives CASGSHRGPGNTEAFF. The chain uses TRBV6-2 or TRBV6-3 and TRBJ1-1, with TRBD1 identical over 7 bases. The germline V gene has CDR1 MNHEY and CDR2 SVGEGT. V lost 8 bases, J lost 1 base, and 13 bases stayed unmatched. This CDR3 has 16 residues.

This clonotype was observed at least ten times. V is TRBV7-2 and J is TRBJ2-1; 8 bases agree with TRBD2. Trimming took 1 base from V and 7 from J; bases not matched to a gene: 3. Germline CDR1 and CDR2: SGHTA and FQGNSA. The CDR3 length is 14 residues. The CDR3 loop reads CASSLDGLANEQFF. Here the CDR3 DNA reads TGTGCCAGCAGCTTAGACGGACTAGCAAATGAGCAGTTCTTC.

This chain joins TRBV7-9 and TRBJ1-4, with D unresolved. V was trimmed by 1 base and J by 8 bases, leaving 11 bases between them. CDR1 is SEHNR, CDR2 FQNEAQ, per germline (reference sequence). The CDR3 contains 14 residues. CDR3 sequence (DNA): TGTGCCAGCAGCTTAGACAACGGAGGCGAAAAACTGTTTTTT. It translates to CASSLDNGGEKLFF.

The chain joins TRBV12-3 or TRBV12-4 to TRBJ2-5; a possible D gene is TRBD2 (6 bases). Trimming took off 4 bases at V and 4 bases at J, with 10 bases between the two ends. The CDR3 is 13 amino acids. This CDR3 reads CASSWWGGETQYF. CDR3 sequence (DNA): TGTGCCAGCAGTTGGTGGGGAGGAGAGACCCAGTACTTC.

The chain carries TRBV7-2 and TRBJ2-1; 8 nucleotides agree with TRBD1. There are 15 residues in the CDR3. The V gene's germline CDR1 is SGHTA and CDR2 FQGNSA. V shed 7 bases, J shed 8 bases, and the junction held 13 bases outside the gene matches. The CDR3 here is CASKPRQGMYDEQFF. The CDR3 DNA reads as TGTGCCAGCAAGCCCCGACAGGGGATGTACGATGAGCAGTTCTTC.

In nucleotides, the CDR3 is TGTGCCAGCAGTTTAGTGGGATTGGGAGAGACCCAGTACTTC. Translated, it gives CASSLVGLGETQYF. This chain connects TRBV28 to TRBJ2-5; D call uncertain. CDR3 length equals 14 residues. The V end was cut by 2 bases, the J end by 4 bases, with 11 bases between. Germline CDR1 and CDR2: MDHEN and SYDVKM. The entire variable domain, with the rest obtained from reference TRBV28 and TRBJ2-5, is as follows: DVKVTQSSRYLVKRTGEKVFLECVQDMDHENMFWYRQDPGLGLRLIYFSYDVKMKEKGDIPEGYSVSREKKERFSLILESASTNQTSMYLCASSLVGLGETQYFGPGTRLLVL.

Regarding this clonotype: A clone one base away is much larger, so this may be a read error. This rearrangement joins TRBV4-1 to TRBJ2-7; TRBD2 matches 8 bases. The CDR3 is 15 amino acids. CDR1 MGHRA and CDR2 YSYEKL come from the germline V gene. CDR3 nucleotide sequence: TGCGCCGGCAGCCAAGAAAGCGGGGGCGCCTACGAGCAGTACTTC. Encoded protein: CAGSQESGGAYEQYF.

In its sample, this clonotype was seen a few times. The chain couples TRBV20-1 to TRBJ2-7; TRBD2 matches at 8 bases. The CDR3 contains 15 residues. V was pared by 3 bases and J by 2 bases, with 9 bases of the junction left unmatched. Germline CDR1 is DFQATT and CDR2 is SNEGSKA (reference sequence). CDR3 residues: CSASDRGRPPYEQYF. CDR3 nucleotide sequence: TGCAGTGCTAGTGATCGCGGGAGGCCCCCCTACGAGCAGTACTTC.

The chain is built from TRBV13 and TRBJ2-1; 9 nucleotides agree with TRBD1. The CDR3 is made up of 17 amino acids. Germline CDR1 reads PRHDT; CDR2 reads FYEKMQ (reference sequence). V lost 8 bases, J lost 6 bases, and 17 bases stayed unmatched. The CDR3 reads CASGRPGTGNGGNEQFF. The CDR3 DNA sequence: TGTGCCAGCGGCCGTCCCGGGACAGGGAATGGTGGCAATGAGCAGTTCTTC.